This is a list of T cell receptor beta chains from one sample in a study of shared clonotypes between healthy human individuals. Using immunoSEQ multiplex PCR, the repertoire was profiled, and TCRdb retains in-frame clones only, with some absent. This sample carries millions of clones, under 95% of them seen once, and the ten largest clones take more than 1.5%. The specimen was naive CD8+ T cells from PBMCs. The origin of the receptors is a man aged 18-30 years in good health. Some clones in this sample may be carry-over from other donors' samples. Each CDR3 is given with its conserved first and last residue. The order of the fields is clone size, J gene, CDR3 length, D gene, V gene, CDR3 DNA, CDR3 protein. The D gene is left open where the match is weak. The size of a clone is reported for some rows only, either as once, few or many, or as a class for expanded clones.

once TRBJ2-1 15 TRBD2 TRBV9 TGTGCCAGCAGCGAGTCGGGACTAGCCTACAATGAGCAGTTCTTC CASSESGLAYNEQFF
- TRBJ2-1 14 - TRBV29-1 TGCAGCGTTGGGGGTGGTGCCTCCTACAATGAGCAGTTCTTC CSVGGGASYNEQFF
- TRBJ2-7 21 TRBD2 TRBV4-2 TGTGCCAGCAGCCAAGATGGGGTGTTTACTAGCGGGAGGGCCCGTTCCTACGAGCAGTACTTC CASSQDGVFTSGRARSYEQYF
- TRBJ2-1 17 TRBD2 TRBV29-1 TGCAGCGTTTTGGGACTAGCGGGACTGTGGTCCTACAATGAGCAGTTCTTC CSVLGLAGLWSYNEQFF
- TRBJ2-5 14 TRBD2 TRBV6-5 TGTGCCAGCAGCGCCGGGACTAGCGGGGAACTACATTACTTC CASSAGTSGELHYF
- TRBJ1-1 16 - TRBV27 TGTGCCAGCAGTTGGTCCGCAGGGCGCCTAATCTTGGAAGCTTTCTTT CASSWSAGRLILEAFF
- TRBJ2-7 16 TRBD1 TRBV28 TGTGCCAGCAGTTTGGTCAGTTCAGGGGGTTCCTACGAGCAGTACTTC CASSLVSSGGSYEQYF
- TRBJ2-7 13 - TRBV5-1 TGCGCCAGCAGCTTGGCGGGGGGCAGCGAGCAGTACTTC CASSLAGGSEQYF
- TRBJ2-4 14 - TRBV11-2 TGTGCCAGCAGCTTAGGAATGGGCAAAAACATTCAGTACTTC CASSLGMGKNIQYF
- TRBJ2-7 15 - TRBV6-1 TGTGCCAGCAGTGAAGGCATCAGGGGGGACGACGAGCAGTACTTC CASSEGIRGDDEQYF
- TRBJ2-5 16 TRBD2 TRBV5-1 TGCGCCAGCAGCTGGAGGACTAGCGGGCACAACGGGACCCAGTACTTC CASSWRTSGHNGTQYF
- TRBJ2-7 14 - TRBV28 TGTGCCAGCAGTTTATGGGACGCTACGGGCGAGCAGTACTTC CASSLWDATGEQYF
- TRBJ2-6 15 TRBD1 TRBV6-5 TGTGCCAGCAGTCCAGGGGGCCCCGGGGCCAACGTCCTGACTTTC CASSPGGPGANVLTF
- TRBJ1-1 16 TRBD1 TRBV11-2 TGTGCCAGCAGCGCCCAGGGACAGGGGATGAACACTGAAGCTTTCTTT CASSAQGQGMNTEAFF
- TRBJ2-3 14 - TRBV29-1 TGCAGCGTTACAGGGTCCGTTACCACAGATACGCAGTATTTT CSVTGSVTTDTQYF
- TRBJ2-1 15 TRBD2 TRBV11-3 TGTGCCAGCAGCTCCTGGACTAGCGGGAGTAATGAGCAGTTCTTC CASSSWTSGSNEQFF
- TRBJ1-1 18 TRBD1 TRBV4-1 TGCGCCAGCAGCCCTCGGGAGACAGGGGTTCTCTTGGACACTGAAGCTTTCTTT CASSPRETGVLLDTEAFF
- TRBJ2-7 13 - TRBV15 TGTGCCACCAGCAGAAGCCCGATCCAGGAGCAGTACTTC CATSRSPIQEQYF
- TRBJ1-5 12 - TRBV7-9 TGTGCCAGCAGCCCCGGCACCCAGCCCCAGCATTTT CASSPGTQPQHF
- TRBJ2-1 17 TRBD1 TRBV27 TGTGCCAGCAGTTTATCTCCAGGGACAGGGGGTTTTGGTGAGCAGTTCTTC CASSLSPGTGGFGEQFF
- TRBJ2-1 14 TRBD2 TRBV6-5 TGTGCCAGCAGTCTTAGCGGGTTCGACAATGAGCAGTTCTTC CASSLSGFDNEQFF
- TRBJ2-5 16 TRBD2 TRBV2 TGTGCCAGCAGACGGCTCAGGACTAGCAGTGAAGAGACCCAGTACTTC CASRRLRTSSEETQYF
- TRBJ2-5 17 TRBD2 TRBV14 TGTGCCAGCAGCCCGTCCGGGACTAGCGGGAGTCTAGAGACCCAGTACTTC CASSPSGTSGSLETQYF
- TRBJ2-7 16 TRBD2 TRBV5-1 TGCGCCAGCAGCTTGGCGCGGACTAGCGGGACATACGAGCAGTACTTC CASSLARTSGTYEQYF
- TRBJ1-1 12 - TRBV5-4 TGTGCCAGCAGCTTGACGGTCACTGAAGCTTTCTTT CASSLTVTEAFF
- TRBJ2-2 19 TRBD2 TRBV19 TGTGCCAGTAGTATAAAACGGCTAGCGGGAGGGCTAGGCCCCGGGGAGCTGTTTTTT CASSIKRLAGGLGPGELFF
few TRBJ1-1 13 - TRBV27 TGTGCCAGCAGTCCAGACGGGAACACTGAAGCTTTCTTT CASSPDGNTEAFF
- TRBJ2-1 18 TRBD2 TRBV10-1 TGCGCCAGCAGTGAGTCGAGACGGACTAGCGGGGGATACAATGAGCAGTTCTTC CASSESRRTSGGYNEQFF
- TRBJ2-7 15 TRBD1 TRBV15 TGTGCCACCAGCGGGGGGACAGGGGAGTCCTACGAGCAGTACTTC CATSGGTGESYEQYF
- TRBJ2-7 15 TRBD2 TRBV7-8 TGTGCCAGCAGCTTCCGGACTAGCGGATCCTACGAGCAGTACTTC CASSFRTSGSYEQYF
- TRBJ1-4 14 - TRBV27 TGTGCCAGCAGTTTAGTAGGCCCGCTGGGAAAACTGTTTTTT CASSLVGPLGKLFF
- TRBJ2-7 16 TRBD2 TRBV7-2 TGTGCCAGCAGCTTAGTCGGCGGGAGCTCAAGAGGCGAGCAGTACTTC CASSLVGGSSRGEQYF
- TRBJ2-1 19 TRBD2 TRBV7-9 TGTGCCAGCAGCCCCGGGAGGATCAACCAATTACCTCCCTACAATGAGCAGTTCTTC CASSPGRINQLPPYNEQFF
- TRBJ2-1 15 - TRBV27 TGTGCCAGCACTAAAAGTCGATCCCTGGGGAATGAGCAGTTCTTC CASTKSRSLGNEQFF
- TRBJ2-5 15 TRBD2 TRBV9 TGTGCCAGCAGCGTAGGACTAGCGGACCAAGAGACCCAGTACTTC CASSVGLADQETQYF
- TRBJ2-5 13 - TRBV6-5 TGTGCCAGCAGTTTACTAGCCGAAGAGACCCAGTACTTC CASSLLAEETQYF
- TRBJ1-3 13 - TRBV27 TGTGCCAGCGGGACTCTAGGGGGAAACACCATATATTTT CASGTLGGNTIYF
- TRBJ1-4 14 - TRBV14 TGTGCCAGCAGCCAAGTCGGAACAGATGAAAAACTGTTTTTT CASSQVGTDEKLFF
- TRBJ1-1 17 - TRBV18 TGTGCCAGCTCACCACCCGGGGTTACTGGTCTAGGGACTGAAGCTTTCTTT CASSPPGVTGLGTEAFF
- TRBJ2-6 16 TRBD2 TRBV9 TGTGCCAGCAGTGGGGGGGAATTGGCTGGGGCCAACGTCCTGACTTTC CASSGGELAGANVLTF
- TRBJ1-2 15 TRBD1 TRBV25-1 TGTGCCAGCAGTGACGGACAGGGGCCAAACTATGGCTACACCTTC CASSDGQGPNYGYTF
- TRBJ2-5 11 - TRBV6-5 TGTGCCAGCAGCATCGGGACATTGTGGTACTTC CASSIGTLWYF
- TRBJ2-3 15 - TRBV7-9 TGTGCCAGCAGCCCGCCGTCGAGCTTGGGGAATACGCAGTATTTT CASSPPSSLGNTQYF